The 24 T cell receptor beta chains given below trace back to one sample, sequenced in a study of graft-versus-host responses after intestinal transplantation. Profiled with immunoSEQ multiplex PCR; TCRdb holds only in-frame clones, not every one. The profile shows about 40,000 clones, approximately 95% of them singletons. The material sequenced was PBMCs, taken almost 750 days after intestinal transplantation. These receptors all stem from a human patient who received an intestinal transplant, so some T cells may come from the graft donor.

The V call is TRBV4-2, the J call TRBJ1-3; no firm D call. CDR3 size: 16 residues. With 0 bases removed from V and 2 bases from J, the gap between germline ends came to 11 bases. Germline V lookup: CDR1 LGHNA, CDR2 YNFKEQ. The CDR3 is CASSQDRSYTGNTIYF. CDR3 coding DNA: TGTGCCAGCAGCCAAGATAGATCCTATACTGGAAACACCATATATTTT.

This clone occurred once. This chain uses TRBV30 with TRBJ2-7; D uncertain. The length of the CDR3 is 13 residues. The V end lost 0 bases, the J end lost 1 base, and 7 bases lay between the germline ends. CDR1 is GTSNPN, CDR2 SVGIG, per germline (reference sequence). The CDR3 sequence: CAWSVSLSYEQYF. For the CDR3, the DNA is TGTGCCTGGAGTGTGTCCCTATCCTACGAGCAGTACTTC.

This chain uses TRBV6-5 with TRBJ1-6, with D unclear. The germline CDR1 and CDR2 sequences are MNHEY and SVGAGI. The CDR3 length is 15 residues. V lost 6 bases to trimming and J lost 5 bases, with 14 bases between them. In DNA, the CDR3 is TGTGCCAGCAGAACCCCGCGAGACCATAATTCACCCCTCCACTTT. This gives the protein CASRTPRDHNSPLHF.

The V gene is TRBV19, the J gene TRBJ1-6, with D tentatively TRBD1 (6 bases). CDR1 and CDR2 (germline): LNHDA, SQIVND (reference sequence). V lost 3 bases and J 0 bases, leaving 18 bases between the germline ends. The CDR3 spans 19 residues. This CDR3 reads CASSMGPGQLSSYNSPLHF. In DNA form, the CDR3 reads TGTGCCAGTAGTATGGGGCCGGGACAACTGAGCTCCTATAATTCACCCCTCCACTTT.

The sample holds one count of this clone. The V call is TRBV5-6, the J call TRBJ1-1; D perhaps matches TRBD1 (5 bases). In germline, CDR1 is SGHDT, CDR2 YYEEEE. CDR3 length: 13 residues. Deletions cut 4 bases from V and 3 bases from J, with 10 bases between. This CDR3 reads CASSPRDYTEAFF. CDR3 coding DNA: TGTGCCAGCAGCCCTAGGGACTACACTGAAGCTTTCTTT. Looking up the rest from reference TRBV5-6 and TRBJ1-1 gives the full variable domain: DAGVTQSPTHLIKTRGQQVTLRCSPKSGHDTVSWYQQALGQGPQFIFQYYEEEERQRGNFPDRFSGHQFPNYSSELNVNALLLGDSALYLCASSPRDYTEAFFGQGTRLTVV.

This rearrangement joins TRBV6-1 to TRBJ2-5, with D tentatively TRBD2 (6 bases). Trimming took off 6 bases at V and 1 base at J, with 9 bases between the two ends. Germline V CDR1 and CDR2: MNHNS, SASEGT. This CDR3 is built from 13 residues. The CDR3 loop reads CASSGGFQETQYF. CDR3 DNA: TGTGCCAGCAGCGGAGGGTTCCAAGAGACCCAGTACTTC.

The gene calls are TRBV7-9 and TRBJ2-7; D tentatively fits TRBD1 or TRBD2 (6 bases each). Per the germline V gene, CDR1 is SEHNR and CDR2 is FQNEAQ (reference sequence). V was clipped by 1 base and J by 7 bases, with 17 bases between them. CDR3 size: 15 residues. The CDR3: CASSLVRGESQEQYF. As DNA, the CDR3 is TGTGCCAGCAGCTTAGTGAGGGGGGAGAGTCAGGAGCAGTACTTC.

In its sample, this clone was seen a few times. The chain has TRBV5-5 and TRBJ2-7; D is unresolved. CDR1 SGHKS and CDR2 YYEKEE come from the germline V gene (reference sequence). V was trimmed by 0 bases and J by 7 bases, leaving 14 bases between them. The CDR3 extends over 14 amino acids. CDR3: CASSLEVGSGEQYF. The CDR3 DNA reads TGTGCCAGCAGCTTGGAGGTCGGATCGGGTGAGCAGTACTTC.

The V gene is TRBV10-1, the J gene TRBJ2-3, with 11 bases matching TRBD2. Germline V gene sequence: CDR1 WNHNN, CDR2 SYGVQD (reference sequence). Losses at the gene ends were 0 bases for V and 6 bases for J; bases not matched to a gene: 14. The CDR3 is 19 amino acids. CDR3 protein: CASSESRLAGLIIGDTQYF. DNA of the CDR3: TGCGCCAGCAGTGAGTCGAGACTAGCGGGGCTAATAATCGGGGATACGCAGTATTTT.

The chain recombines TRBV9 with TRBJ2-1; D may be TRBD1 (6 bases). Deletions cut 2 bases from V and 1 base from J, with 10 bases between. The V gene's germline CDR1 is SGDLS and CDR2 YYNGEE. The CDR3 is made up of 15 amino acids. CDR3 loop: CASSVDSYSYNEQFF. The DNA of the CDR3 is TGTGCCAGCAGCGTGGACAGTTATTCCTACAATGAGCAGTTCTTC.

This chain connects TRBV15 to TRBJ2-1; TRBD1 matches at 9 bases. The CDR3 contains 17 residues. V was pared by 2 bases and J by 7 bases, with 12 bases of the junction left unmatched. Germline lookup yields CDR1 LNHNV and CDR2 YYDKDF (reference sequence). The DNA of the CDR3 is TGTGCCACCAGCAGAAGGCCCAGGGACAGGGTGAAGAATGAGCAGTTCTTC. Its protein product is CATSRRPRDRVKNEQFF.

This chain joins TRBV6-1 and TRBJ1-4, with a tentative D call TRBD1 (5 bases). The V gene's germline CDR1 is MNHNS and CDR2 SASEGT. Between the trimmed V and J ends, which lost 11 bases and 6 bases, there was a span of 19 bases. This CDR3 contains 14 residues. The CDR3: CASNSGVGDEKLFF. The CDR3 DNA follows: TGTGCCTCGAATTCGGGGGTCGGGGATGAAAAACTGTTTTTT.

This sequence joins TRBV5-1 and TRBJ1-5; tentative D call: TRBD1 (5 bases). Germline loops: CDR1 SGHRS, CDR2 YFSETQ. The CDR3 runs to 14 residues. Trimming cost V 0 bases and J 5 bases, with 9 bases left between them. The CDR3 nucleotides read TGCGCCAGCAGCTTGGGGGGGTTGGATCAGCCCCAGCATTTT. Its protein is CASSLGGLDQPQHF. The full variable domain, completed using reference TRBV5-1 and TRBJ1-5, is KAGVTQTPRYLIKTRGQQVTLSCSPISGHRSVSWYQQTPGQGLQFLFEYFSETQRNKGNFPGRFSGRQFSNSRSEMNVSTLELGDSALYLCASSLGGLDQPQHFGDGTRLSIL.

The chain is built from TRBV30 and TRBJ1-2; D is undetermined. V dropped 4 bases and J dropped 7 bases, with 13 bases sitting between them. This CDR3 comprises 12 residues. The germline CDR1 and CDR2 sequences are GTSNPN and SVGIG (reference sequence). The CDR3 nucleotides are TGTGCCTGGAAGGAGGGTTTGGGTGGCTACACCTTC. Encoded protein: CAWKEGLGGYTF.

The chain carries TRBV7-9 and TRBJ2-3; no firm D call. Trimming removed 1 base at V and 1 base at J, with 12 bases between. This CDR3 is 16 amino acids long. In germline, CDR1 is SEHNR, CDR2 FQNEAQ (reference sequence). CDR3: CASSLEVYRGTDTQYF. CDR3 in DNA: TGTGCCAGCAGCTTAGAAGTCTACCGAGGCACAGATACGCAGTATTTT.

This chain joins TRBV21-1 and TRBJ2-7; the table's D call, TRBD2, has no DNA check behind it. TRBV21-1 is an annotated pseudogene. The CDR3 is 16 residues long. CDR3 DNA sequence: TGTGCCAGCAGTGGGGTTGGGGAAACCGGGGCCTACGAGCAGTACTTC. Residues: CASSGVGETGAYEQYF.

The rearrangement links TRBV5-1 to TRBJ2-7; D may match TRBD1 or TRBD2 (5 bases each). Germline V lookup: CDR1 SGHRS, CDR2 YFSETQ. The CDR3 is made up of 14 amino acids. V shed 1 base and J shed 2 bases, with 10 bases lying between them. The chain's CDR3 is CASSLSWGTYEQYF. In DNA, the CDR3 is TGCGCCAGCAGCTTGAGTTGGGGGACCTACGAGCAGTACTTC.

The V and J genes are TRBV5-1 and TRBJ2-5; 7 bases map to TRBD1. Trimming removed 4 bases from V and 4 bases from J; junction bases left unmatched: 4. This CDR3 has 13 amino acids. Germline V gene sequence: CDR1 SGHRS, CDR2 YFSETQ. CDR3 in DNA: TGCGCCAGCAGCACCGACAGGGCAGAGACCCAGTACTTC. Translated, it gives CASSTDRAETQYF.

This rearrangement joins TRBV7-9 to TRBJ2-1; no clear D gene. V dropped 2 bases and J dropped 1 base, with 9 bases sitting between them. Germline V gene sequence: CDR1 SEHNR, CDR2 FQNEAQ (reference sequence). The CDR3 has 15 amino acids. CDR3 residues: CASSLPGSSYNEQFF. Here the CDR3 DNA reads TGTGCCAGCAGCTTACCGGGTTCGTCCTACAATGAGCAGTTCTTC.

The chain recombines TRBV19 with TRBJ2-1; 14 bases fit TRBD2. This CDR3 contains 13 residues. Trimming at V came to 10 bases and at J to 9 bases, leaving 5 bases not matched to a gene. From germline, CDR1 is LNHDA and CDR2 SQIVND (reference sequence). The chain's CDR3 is CATGLAGGSEQFF. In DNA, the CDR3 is TGTGCCACCGGACTAGCGGGAGGTAGTGAGCAGTTCTTC.

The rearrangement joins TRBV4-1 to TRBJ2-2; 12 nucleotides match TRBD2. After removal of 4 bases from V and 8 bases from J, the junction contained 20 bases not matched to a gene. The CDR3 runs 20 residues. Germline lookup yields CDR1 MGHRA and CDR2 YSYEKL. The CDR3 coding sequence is TGCGCCAGCAGCCCACTGGGGCTAGCGGGAGGGCCGTACAGAGGGGGGGAGCTGTTTTTT. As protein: CASSPLGLAGGPYRGGELFF.

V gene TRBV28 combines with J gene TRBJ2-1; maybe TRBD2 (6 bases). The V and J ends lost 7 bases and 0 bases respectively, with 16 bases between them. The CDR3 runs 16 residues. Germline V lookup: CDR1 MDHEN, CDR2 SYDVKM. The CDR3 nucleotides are TGTGCCAGCATTTCGTGGGCCGGGGGCTCCTACAATGAGCAGTTCTTC. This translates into CASISWAGGSYNEQFF.

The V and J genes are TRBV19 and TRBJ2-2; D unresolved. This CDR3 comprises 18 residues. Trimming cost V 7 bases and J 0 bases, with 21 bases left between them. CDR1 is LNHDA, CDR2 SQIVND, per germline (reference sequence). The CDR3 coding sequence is TGTGCCAGTAAACTTTCTCTTAGTGGACCCACGAACACCGGGGAGCTGTTTTTT. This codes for CASKLSLSGPTNTGELFF.

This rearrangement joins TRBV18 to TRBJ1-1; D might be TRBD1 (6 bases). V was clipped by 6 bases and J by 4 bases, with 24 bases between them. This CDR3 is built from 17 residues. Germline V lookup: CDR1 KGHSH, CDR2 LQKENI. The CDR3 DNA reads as TGTGCCAGCTCTCTCCTTCCCGGGACAAAAGAAGCCACTGAAGCTTTCTTT. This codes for CASSLLPGTKEATEAFF.